The clone carrying this TCR beta chain was seen ten or more times. Its specificity is unknown. The data were taken from a study of read filtering for tumor transcriptome and immune sequencing. Study-level information: Among patients, approximately 16 were male and some 15 female, aged roughly 40 to 90 (mean about 71). Transcriptome libraries were built from DNase-treated RNA. Study outcomes and limitations: Correlation between methods rose after single-read clonotypes were removed.

From germline, CDR1 is SQVTM and CDR2 ANQGSEA. CDR3 length: 14 amino acids. V was cut by 6 bases and J by 7 bases, with 21 bases left in between. This library used roughly 370 ng RNA and molecular barcoded adaptors spanning alpha/delta and beta/gamma chains. TCRdb recomputed calls from the reads with MiXCR, one row per CDR3 protein. This table holds about 86,000 distinct CDR3 sequences, 12% found once. The receptor's source is a donor at least 40 years old with multiple myeloma. Sequencing was done on a sample of a population of CD138-negative cells sorted from bone marrow. The chain couples TRBV29-1 to TRBJ1-1; the D gene is possibly TRBD1 (5 bases). The CDR3 loop reads CSVRVRETSLEAFF. CDR3 coding DNA: TGCAGCGTCCGGGTCAGGGAGACCTCCCTTGAAGCTTTCTTT.